The 15 T cell receptor beta chains in this list originate from one sample, sequenced in a study of blood T cell repertoires in COVID-19. TCRdb's table, derived via immunoSEQ multiplex PCR, lists solely in-frame clones and lacks some. The table shows almost 200,000 clones, with around four fifths occurring only once. The sequencing input was peripheral blood. These receptors were taken from a man between 60 and 75 years old with COVID-19, enrolled during active disease.

The chain recombines TRBV12-3 or TRBV12-4 with TRBJ1-5; TRBD1 might be the D (5 bases). V shed 4 bases and J shed 4 bases, with 8 bases lying between them. There are 13 residues in the CDR3. For the CDR3, the DNA is TGTGCCAGCAGTTGGAGACAGAATCAGCCCCAGCATTTT. Translated: CASSWRQNQPQHF.

The chain couples TRBV6-5 to TRBJ1-6, with 11 bases lining up with TRBD1. Per germline, CDR1 MNHEY and CDR2 SVGAGI. The CDR3 spans 14 residues. V shed 11 bases and J 14 bases; nucleotides not matched to a gene: 14. Here the CDR3 reads CASQRGQGGLALHF. In DNA form, the CDR3 reads TGTGCCTCTCAACGGGGACAGGGGGGCTTGGCCCTCCACTTT.

This clone was seen only a few times. The chain combines TRBV5-1 with TRBJ1-2; 7 bases are shared with TRBD1. With V trimmed by 2 bases and J by 4 bases, 8 bases remained unmatched. CDR3 length equals 15 residues. Germline V CDR1 and CDR2: SGHRS, YFSETQ. Written as DNA, the CDR3 is TGCGCCAGCAGCTTCGGAACAGGGGATGGCTATGGCTACACCTTC. Translation gives CASSFGTGDGYGYTF.

This chain joins TRBV4-1 and TRBJ2-7; D not resolved. This CDR3 is 14 amino acids long. Trimming pared 0 bases from V and 3 bases from J, leaving 9 bases between. Germline V gene sequence: CDR1 MGHRA, CDR2 YSYEKL. The CDR3 loop reads CASSQDFNNYEQYF. The CDR3 DNA is TGCGCCAGCAGCCAAGATTTCAACAACTACGAGCAGTACTTC.

The V and J genes are TRBV5-4 and TRBJ2-1; D is perhaps TRBD2 (6 bases). V dropped 0 bases and J dropped 4 bases, with 11 bases sitting between them. The germline gives CDR1 SGHNT, CDR2 YYREEE (reference sequence). CDR3 size: 15 residues. The CDR3 DNA is TGTGCCAGCAGCTTGGGGCGGGAAGCTTACAATGAGCAGTTCTTC. Translated, it gives CASSLGREAYNEQFF.

This CDR3 is CASSPRQANQPQHF. CDR3 bases: TGCGCCAGCAGCCCCCGACAGGCCAATCAGCCCCAGCATTTT. V gene TRBV4-1 combines with J gene TRBJ1-5; TRBD1 might be the D (6 bases). The CDR3 runs 14 residues. V lost 4 bases and J lost 3, with 10 bases in between. Germline V gene data show CDR1 as MGHRA and CDR2 as YSYEKL.

To note about this clone: The junction departs from germline at one end; a sequencing error may be responsible. This chain joins TRBV19 and TRBJ2-6; 12 bases agree with TRBD1. The CDR3 extends over 13 amino acids. Per germline, CDR1 LNHDA and CDR2 SQIVND (reference sequence). The CDR3 bases are TGTGCCAGTATGGGACAGGGGGCGAACGTCCTGACTTTC. Translation: CASMGQGANVLTF.

A note on this clone: The sample holds other DNA sequences that translate to the same CDR3. The chain carries TRBV18 and TRBJ2-7, with D tentatively TRBD2 (5 bases). V lost 6 bases, J lost 0 bases, and 15 bases lay in between. The CDR3 is 15 residues long. CDR1 KGHSH and CDR2 LQKENI come from the germline V gene. The chain's CDR3 is CASSPGGSLSYEQYF. CDR3 sequence (DNA): TGTGCCAGCTCCCCGGGCGGGTCCCTCTCCTACGAGCAGTACTTC.

The rearrangement joins TRBV2 to TRBJ2-7; 13 bases are shared with TRBD2. The V and J ends lost 7 bases and 4 bases, in that order; junction bases with no gene match: 4. The CDR3 is made up of 14 amino acids. Germline loops: CDR1 SNHLY, CDR2 FYNNEI. This CDR3 reads CASMWTSGRYEQYF. The CDR3 coding sequence is TGTGCCAGCATGTGGACTAGCGGGAGATACGAGCAGTACTTC. The variable domain in full, completed from reference TRBV2 and TRBJ2-7, reads EPEVTQTPSHQVTQMGQEVILRCVPISNHLYFYWYRQILGQKVEFLVSFYNNEISEKSEIFDDQFSVERPDGSNFTLKIRSTKLEDSAMYFCASMWTSGRYEQYFGPGTRLTVT.

This chain connects TRBV5-1 to TRBJ2-2, with a weak D call TRBD1 (6 bases). V was shortened by 2 bases and J by 2 bases, with 10 bases between the two germline ends. The CDR3 sequence is 15 residues long. CDR1 is SGHRS and CDR2 is YFSETQ in the germline V gene. The CDR3 here is CASSFRTDNTGELFF. CDR3 coding DNA: TGCGCCAGCAGCTTTCGGACAGATAACACCGGGGAGCTGTTTTTT.

The chain links TRBV7-2 to TRBJ1-1; D is undetermined. Trimming removed 4 bases at V and 5 bases at J, with 17 bases between. This CDR3 is built from 15 residues. Germline-derived CDR1 and CDR2 are SGHTA and FQGNSA. CDR3 in amino acids: CASSSPPGSGTEAFF. DNA for the CDR3: TGTGCCAGCAGCTCCCCCCCCGGGTCTGGGACTGAAGCTTTCTTT.

The chain couples TRBV2 to TRBJ2-1, with TRBD1 identical over 10 bases. V shed 7 bases and J 12 bases; nucleotides not matched to a gene: 12. Germline lookup yields CDR1 SNHLY and CDR2 FYNNEI. The CDR3 runs to 14 residues. The CDR3 reads CASNDPTGGAGQFF. The CDR3 DNA sequence: TGTGCCAGCAACGATCCGACAGGGGGCGCGGGGCAGTTCTTC.

The chain uses TRBV5-1 and TRBJ1-1, with TRBD1 matching 12 bases. Unmatched junction bases numbered 8, after V lost 3 bases and J lost 5 bases. This CDR3 has 16 residues. CDR1 is SGHRS, CDR2 YFSETQ, per germline. The CDR3 bases are TGCGCCAGCAGCTCGGGACAGGGGGCGCGTTTGACTGAAGCTTTCTTT. It is translated as CASSSGQGARLTEAFF.

The genes are TRBV10-2 and TRBJ2-7; D not resolved. V lost 7 bases to trimming and J lost 3 bases, with 16 bases between them. This CDR3 spans 14 amino acids. CDR1 and CDR2 from the germline V gene are WSHSY and SAAADI. DNA of the CDR3: TGCGCCAGCATCAGCGCGAGAAGTCTCTACGAGCAGTACTTC. Amino acid sequence: CASISARSLYEQYF.

The CDR3 sequence is CASSLGQISNQPQHF. DNA of the CDR3: TGTGCCAGTAGCCTCGGACAAATTAGCAATCAGCCCCAGCATTTT. The chain combines TRBV19 with TRBJ1-5; a possible D gene is TRBD1 (5 bases). The CDR3 covers 15 residues. CDR1 is LNHDA and CDR2 is SQIVND in the germline V gene (reference sequence). Trimming shortened V by 6 bases and J by 0 bases, and 12 bases separated the two germline ends.